Presented here are 21 T cell receptor beta chains from one specimen sequenced in a study of cytomegalovirus exposure and HLA in healthy donors. The PCR contained 60 Vbeta and 13 Jbeta primers. Generated by immunoSEQ multiplex PCR, the TCRdb table keeps only in-frame clones and is missing some. The sample contains some 200,000 clones, 80% of which appear only once. Sequenced material: PBMCs. The receptor set was obtained from a man aged 35 to 55 in good health and CMV-seropositive.

This sequence joins TRBV10-2 and TRBJ2-5; D call uncertain. Between the trimmed V and J ends, which lost 3 bases and 5 bases, there was a span of 13 bases. Germline CDR1 reads WSHSY; CDR2 reads SAAADI. This CDR3 has 14 amino acids. CDR3 region: CASSDPRVVETQYF. The CDR3 region has the DNA TGCGCCAGCAGTGATCCCCGGGTGGTGGAGACCCAGTACTTC.

As DNA, the CDR3 is TGCGCCAGCAGCCAAGATTACAGGGGGCTGACGTTCTTC. Translated, it gives CASSQDYRGLTFF. The chain joins TRBV4-3 to TRBJ2-1, with 9 nucleotides matching TRBD1. The CDR3 runs to 13 residues. Germline-derived CDR1 and CDR2 are LGHNA and YSLEER. Germline trimming cut 0 bases from V and 15 bases from J; bases unmatched to any gene: 6.

J is TRBJ2-7 and V is TRBV7-2; 7 nucleotides line up with TRBD2. The CDR3 contains 15 residues. Germline CDR1 reads SGHTA; CDR2 reads FQGNSA. Trimming took 0 bases from V and 3 from J; bases not matched to a gene: 5. CDR3 residues: CASSLAPGGYYEQYF. The CDR3 DNA follows: TGTGCCAGCAGCTTAGCGCCCGGGGGGTACTACGAGCAGTACTTC.

The gene calls are TRBV7-6 and TRBJ1-1, with TRBD1 matching over 11 bases. Looked up from germline, CDR1 is SGHVS and CDR2 is FNYEAQ. This CDR3 contains 16 residues. V lost 7 bases to trimming and J lost 7 bases; unmatched junction nucleotides: 14. As DNA, the CDR3 is TGTGCCAGCACAAACGGCGTTGGACAGGGGGCTTTTGAAGCTTTCTTT. Protein product: CASTNGVGQGAFEAFF.

This chain joins TRBV6-5 and TRBJ1-1; a possible D gene is TRBD1 (6 bases). There are 15 residues in the CDR3. The germline gives CDR1 MNHEY, CDR2 SVGAGI. V shed 5 bases and J shed 0 bases, with 13 bases lying between them. The CDR3 here is CASSQGQLMNTEAFF. CDR3 sequence (DNA): TGTGCCAGCAGTCAAGGACAGCTTATGAACACTGAAGCTTTCTTT.

This clone was counted only a few times. V usage is TRBV7-3 and J usage is TRBJ2-5; tentatively, D is TRBD2 (6 bases). Trimming removed 5 bases at V and 2 bases at J, with 9 bases between. The germline gives CDR1 SGHTA, CDR2 FQGTGA. The CDR3 sequence is 13 residues long. CDR3 region: CASSGSGQETQYF. The CDR3 DNA reads as TGTGCCAGCAGCGGTAGCGGACAAGAGACCCAGTACTTC.

This chain joins TRBV7-2 and TRBJ2-1, with no clear D. The length of the CDR3 is 16 residues. V lost 1 base and J lost 5, with 15 bases in between. The germline gives CDR1 SGHTA, CDR2 FQGNSA. CDR3 bases: TGTGCCAGCAGCTTAGTGCGGATCCCACCCGACAATGAGCAGTTCTTC. Amino acid sequence: CASSLVRIPPDNEQFF.

The chain employs TRBV28 and TRBJ1-5, with a possible D match to TRBD1 (6 bases). Germline-derived CDR1 and CDR2 are MDHEN and SYDVKM. The CDR3 runs 14 residues. The CDR3 nucleotides read TGTGCTTCTAGGGCAGGGGAGGGGAATCAGCCCCAGCATTTT. Amino acid sequence: CASRAGEGNQPQHF.

This chain connects TRBV5-1 to TRBJ2-2; D possibly corresponds to TRBD2 (5 bases). Germline-derived CDR1 and CDR2 are SGHRS and YFSETQ. The V and J ends lost 1 base and 6 bases respectively, with 10 bases between them. This CDR3 has 14 residues. The chain's CDR3 is CASSLNWGAGELFF. As DNA, the CDR3 is TGCGCCAGCAGCTTGAATTGGGGAGCCGGGGAGCTGTTTTTT.

The rearrangement joins TRBV27 to TRBJ2-2; TRBD1 might be the D (6 bases). Germline values: CDR1 MNHEY, CDR2 SMNVEV (reference sequence). The V gene lost 5 bases and the J gene lost 8 bases, with 12 bases spanning the gap. The CDR3 length is 13 residues. CDR3 sequence: CASSGGTKGELFF. The CDR3, as DNA: TGTGCCAGCAGTGGTGGGACAAAAGGGGAGCTGTTTTTT.

The gene calls are TRBV2 and TRBJ1-6; 7 positions agree with TRBD1. With V trimmed by 10 bases and J by 8 bases, 8 bases remained unmatched. Germline CDR1 and CDR2: SNHLY and FYNNEI. The CDR3 is made up of 13 amino acids. The CDR3 nucleotides are TGTGCCACCCAGACAGGGTTTGATTCACCCCTCCACTTT. Translation: CATQTGFDSPLHF.

The rearrangement uses TRBV7-3 and TRBJ2-3; 10 bases are a match to TRBD2. Germline CDR1 reads SGHTA; CDR2 reads FQGTGA. This CDR3 contains 18 residues. J gave up 2 bases and V 5 bases, and 13 bases lay outside the gene matches. CDR3 sequence: CASSLFSGGMLSTDTQYF. The CDR3 coding sequence is TGTGCCAGCAGCCTCTTTAGCGGGGGGATGCTGTCCACAGATACGCAGTATTTT.

This clone was counted a few times. The chain carries TRBV7-2 and TRBJ2-6; unclear D gene. V lost 2 bases to trimming and J lost 0 bases, with 14 bases between them. The CDR3 totals 18 residues. Germline CDR1 reads SGHTA; CDR2 reads FQGNSA. The CDR3 bases are TGTGCCAGCAGCTTAAGGTCGCAGGTAAACTCTGGGGCCAACGTCCTGACTTTC. Translated, it gives CASSLRSQVNSGANVLTF. Together with reference TRBV7-2 and TRBJ2-6, the CDR3 gives the full variable domain: GAGVSQSPSNKVTEKGKDVELRCDPISGHTALYWYRQSLGQGLEFLIYFQGNSAPDKSGLPSDRFSAERTGGSVSTLTIQRTQQEDSAVYLCASSLRSQVNSGANVLTFGAGSRLTVL.

The count of this clone is one. The rearrangement uses TRBV7-9 and TRBJ1-5, with 7 nucleotides matching TRBD1. Germline V gene data show CDR1 as SEHNR and CDR2 as FQNEAQ (reference sequence). The CDR3 consists of 15 residues. The ends lost 5 bases at V and 4 bases at J; junction bases unmatched: 8. DNA of the CDR3: TGTGCCAGCAGCAAGGGGGGACAGCCAAATCAGCCCCAGCATTTT. Protein sequence: CASSKGGQPNQPQHF.

This chain connects TRBV19 to TRBJ2-3, with 14 nucleotides matching TRBD2. The CDR3 is made up of 17 amino acids. With 5 bases clipped from V and 5 bases from J, the junction kept 9 bases outside the gene matches. In germline, CDR1 is LNHDA, CDR2 SQIVND (reference sequence). The CDR3 DNA is TGTGCCAGTAGTCCTCGTGGACTAGCGGGGGGTATAGATACGCAGTATTTT. It yields the protein CASSPRGLAGGIDTQYF.

The CDR3 region has the DNA TGCGCCAGCAGCTCCCCGAGGAGGGGGGGCACTGAAGCTTTCTTT. It yields the protein CASSSPRRGGTEAFF. V and J are TRBV5-1 and TRBJ1-1; the D gene is possibly TRBD1 (6 bases). With 3 bases removed from V and 4 bases from J, the gap between germline ends came to 16 bases. The germline V gene has CDR1 SGHRS and CDR2 YFSETQ. The CDR3 extends over 15 amino acids.

The chain has TRBV7-6 and TRBJ1-1; TRBD1 matches 7 bases. The CDR3 runs 15 residues. CDR1 and CDR2 from the germline V gene are SGHVS and FNYEAQ. Losses at the gene ends were 5 bases for V and 5 bases for J; bases not matched to a gene: 11. CDR3 nucleotide sequence: TGTGCCAGCAGCCCCAGCGCGACAGGGCGAACTGAAGCTTTCTTT. Protein sequence: CASSPSATGRTEAFF.

The chain recombines TRBV5-4 with TRBJ2-3, with 7 nucleotides matching TRBD2. This CDR3 comprises 15 residues. The junction had 11 bases not matched to a gene; V was cut back by 5 bases and J by 5 bases. CDR1 and CDR2 from the germline V gene are SGHNT and YYREEE (reference sequence). Written as DNA, the CDR3 is TGTGCCAGCAGGAGTGACCAGCGGGGAGGAGATACGCAGTATTTT. Translating gives CASRSDQRGGDTQYF.

CDR3 region: CASSESITGDYTEAFF. CDR3 nucleotide sequence: TGCGCCAGCAGTGAGTCGATCACAGGGGATTACACTGAAGCTTTCTTT. The rearrangement joins TRBV10-1 to TRBJ1-1, with 7 bases aligning to TRBD1. V trimming: 0 bases; J trimming: 3 bases; junction bases outside the gene matches: 7. CDR3 length: 16 amino acids. Germline V gene data show CDR1 as WNHNN and CDR2 as SYGVQD (reference sequence).

The J gene is TRBJ1-2, the V gene TRBV6-1; D might be TRBD1 (6 bases). The CDR3 extends over 16 amino acids. Trimming took 1 base from V and 3 from J, leaving 15 bases between them. Per germline, CDR1 MNHNS and CDR2 SASEGT. Here the CDR3 reads CASSEGAPGGYYGYTF. CDR3 coding DNA: TGTGCCAGCAGTGAAGGGGCCCCTGGGGGCTACTATGGCTACACCTTC.

This clone was seen a single time. The sample holds other DNA sequences that translate to the same CDR3. This rearrangement joins TRBV6-5 to TRBJ2-7, with D tentatively TRBD2 (6 bases). Trimming pared 6 bases from V and 7 bases from J, leaving 10 bases between. CDR3 length: 11 residues. The germline gives CDR1 MNHEY, CDR2 SVGAGI. As DNA, the CDR3 is TGTGCCAGCAGAGCGGGCGGTGAGCAGTACTTC. The encoded protein is CASRAGGEQYF.